The 21 T cell receptor beta chains below were found in one sample sequenced in a study of tumor-infiltrating lymphocytes in oesophageal squamous cell carcinoma. Each CDR3 protein gets one entry after TCRdb re-called the PCR reads with MiXCR. This sample has about 20,000 distinct CDR3 sequences, with approximately 40% found just once. Material: esophageal tumor tissue. The receptors were gathered from a male donor with esophageal squamous cell carcinoma.

The J gene is TRBJ2-4, the V gene TRBV7-6; 9 bases map to TRBD2. The closer fit of TRBJ2-1 to the DNA end suggests the J call may be wrong. In germline, CDR1 is SGHVS, CDR2 FNYEAQ. The CDR3 extends over 15 amino acids. CDR3 in DNA: TGTGCCAGCAGTACGAAGGCTAGCGGGATGGATGAGCAGTTCTTC. This translates into CASSTKASGMDEQFF.

This clonotype was seen only a few times. Possible read error: a much larger clone is one base away. The chain carries TRBV27 and TRBJ2-5, with D tentatively TRBD2 (6 bases). The DNA end favors TRBJ2-1, so the J call may be wrong. The CDR3 runs 14 residues. Germline-derived CDR1 and CDR2 are MNHEY and SMNVEV (reference sequence). CDR3 nucleotide sequence: TGTGCCAGCAGTTCCGGGGGAGCTAAATACGAGCAGTTCTTC. It codes for CASSSGGAKYEQFF.

The gene calls are TRBV9 and TRBJ1-2; D unclear. Germline values: CDR1 SGDLS, CDR2 YYNGEE. V dropped 2 bases and J dropped 2 bases, with 7 bases sitting between them. The CDR3 length is 13 residues. For the CDR3, the DNA is TGTGCCAGCAGCGTTGGCAGGAACTATGGCTACACCTTC. This gives the protein CASSVGRNYGYTF.

V is TRBV20-1 and J is TRBJ1-1; TRBD1 matches at 8 bases. This CDR3 has 15 residues. V lost 0 bases to trimming and J lost 1 base; unmatched junction nucleotides: 4. CDR1 is DFQATT, CDR2 SNEGSKA, per germline (reference sequence). The CDR3 bases are TGCAGTGCTAGAGATTCCGGGACAGGGAACACTGAAGCTTTCTTT. Translated, it gives CSARDSGTGNTEAFF.

The rearrangement links TRBV28 to TRBJ2-6; the D is unclear. Deletions cut 3 bases from V and 0 bases from J, with 9 bases between. The CDR3 has 16 residues. Germline V gene data show CDR1 as MDHEN and CDR2 as SYDVKM. CDR3 sequence reads: CASSFRLISGANVLTF. CDR3 bases: TGTGCCAGCAGTTTCAGGCTTATCTCTGGGGCCAACGTCCTGACTTTC.

Many counts were recorded for this clonotype. The CDR3, as DNA: TGTGCCAGCAGTTTAATGGGGAGTGAGCAGTTCTTC. The encoded protein is CASSLMGSEQFF. The chain combines TRBV12-3 or TRBV12-4 with TRBJ2-1; D possibly corresponds to TRBD2 (5 bases). Trimming removed 2 bases from V and 9 bases from J, with 8 bases in between. The CDR3 covers 12 residues.

A note on this clonotype: It is likely a read error, because the conserved phenylalanine at the end of the CDR3 is missing. The limits of the CDR3 on the DNA are not certain, so only TCRdb's listed CDR3 is given. The rearrangement joins TRBV7-2 to TRBJ2-1; the D call TRBD1 from the table was never checked on the DNA. From its first to its last residue, the CDR3 has 16 amino acids. The germline CDR1 and CDR2 sequences are SGHTA and FQGNSA. CDR3 protein: CASSSYRGGYEQYFGS.

About this clonotype: Germline and junction disagree at one end, which may indicate a read error. The rearrangement joins TRBV7-2 to TRBJ1-2; D is uncertain. The CDR3 has 13 amino acids. Germline V gives CDR1 SGHTA, CDR2 FQGNSA. CDR3 in amino acids: CASSLGGNYGCTF. As DNA, the CDR3 is TGTGCCAGCAGCTTAGGCGGAAACTATGGCTGCACCTTC.

This clonotype is medium-sized. The chain employs TRBV12-3 or TRBV12-4 and TRBJ2-1, with 9 positions matching TRBD2. The CDR3 has 14 residues. V dropped 6 bases and J dropped 3; count of bases not matched to a gene: 3. In DNA, the CDR3 is TGTGCCAGCAGCCGACTAGCGGACTACAATGAGCAGTTCTTC. It specifies CASSRLADYNEQFF.

The chain uses TRBV7-3 and TRBJ2-7; 8 bases agree with TRBD2. The DNA matches TRBJ2-1 better at its end, which makes the J call doubtful. The CDR3 has 15 residues. Germline V CDR1 and CDR2: SGHTA, FQGTGA. The CDR3 here is CASSLRRGGLNEQFF. CDR3 nucleotides: TGTGCCAGCAGCTTAAGACGGGGGGGCCTCAATGAGCAGTTCTTC.

As for this clonotype: The junction departs from the called germline gene at one end, perhaps through a read error. The chain recombines TRBV10-3 with TRBJ1-6, with 9 bases lining up with TRBD1. The CDR3 has 14 residues. Germline V gives CDR1 ENHRY, CDR2 SYGVKD. The CDR3 protein is CAIHRTGEDNEQYF. The CDR3 coding sequence is TGTGCCATCCACCGGACAGGGGAGGACAATGAGCAGTACTTT.

On this clonotype itself: A single base separates this from a much larger clone, so it may be a read error. The rearrangement links TRBV10-3 to TRBJ2-1; perhaps TRBD1 as D (5 bases). Trimming removed 8 bases at V and 10 bases at J, with 18 bases between. The V gene's germline CDR1 is ENHRY and CDR2 SYGVKD. The CDR3 is made up of 13 amino acids. Here the CDR3 DNA reads TGTGCCATCGAAGGGGTTAACTCCTACGAGCAGTTCTTC. Translation gives CAIEGVNSYEQFF.

V and J are TRBV7-9 and TRBJ2-3; 13 nucleotides line up with TRBD2. V was pared by 5 bases and J by 13 bases, with 3 bases of the junction left unmatched. The CDR3 length is 12 residues. Germline V lookup: CDR1 SEHNR, CDR2 FQNEAQ (reference sequence). The CDR3 protein is CASSRGLAGKYF. CDR3 DNA: TGTGCCAGCAGCCGGGGACTAGCGGGAAAGTATTTT. The entire variable domain, with the rest obtained from reference TRBV7-9 and TRBJ2-3, is as follows: DTGVSQNPRHKITKRGQNVTFRCDPISEHNRLYWYRQTLGQGPEFLTYFQNEAQLEKSRLLSDRFSAERPKGSFSTLEIQRTEQGDSAMYLCASSRGLAGKYFGPGTRLTVL.

This clonotype was picked up a small number of times. The chain joins TRBV7-8 to TRBJ2-7, with 7 nucleotides matching TRBD1. CDR1 and CDR2 from the germline V gene are SGHVS and FQNEAQ. The CDR3 covers 13 residues. J was trimmed by 6 bases and V by 5 bases; bases with no gene match: 7. The DNA for the CDR3 is TGTGCCAGCAGCACCATAGGACAGGCCGAGCAGTACTTC. Translation gives CASSTIGQAEQYF.

The chain employs TRBV7-3 and TRBJ2-1; 10 positions agree with TRBD2. The CDR3 contains 16 residues. Germline V gene lookup returns CDR1 SGHTA and CDR2 FQGTGA. V lost 2 bases, J lost 5 bases, and 6 bases stayed unmatched. The CDR3 sequence is CASSLGSSGGHNEQFF. The CDR3 DNA reads TGTGCCAGCAGCTTAGGATCTAGCGGGGGACACAATGAGCAGTTCTTC.

This clonotype was recorded a few times. The gene calls are TRBV7-8 and TRBJ2-5; 10 bases match TRBD1. The CDR3 is 17 amino acids. Trimming removed 4 bases from V and 7 bases from J; junction bases left unmatched: 15. Germline V gene sequence: CDR1 SGHVS, CDR2 FQNEAQ. The CDR3: CASSSPSTGGTRGTQYF. DNA of the CDR3: TGTGCCAGCAGCTCCCCCTCGACAGGGGGCACTCGAGGGACCCAGTACTTC. Full variable domain (outside the CDR3, taken from reference TRBV7-8 and TRBJ2-5): GAGVSQSPRYKVAKRGQDVALRCDPISGHVSLFWYQQALGQGPEFLTYFQNEAQLDKSGLPSDRFFAERPEGSVSTLKIQRTQQEDSAVYLCASSSPSTGGTRGTQYFGPGTRLLVL.

This clonotype was seen repeatedly, ten times or more. The V and J genes are TRBV4-1 and TRBJ1-5; TRBD1 matches at 8 bases. Germline CDR1 and CDR2: MGHRA and YSYEKL. The CDR3 loop spans 15 amino acids. Trimming removed 4 bases from V and 3 bases from J; junction bases left unmatched: 5. CDR3 region: CASSLQDRDNQPQHF. CDR3 nucleotides: TGCGCCAGCAGCCTACAGGACAGGGACAATCAGCCCCAGCATTTT.

This clonotype came up many times. V usage is TRBV18 and J usage is TRBJ2-7, with 7 bases matching TRBD1. Losses at the gene ends were 4 bases for V and 6 bases for J; bases not matched to a gene: 3. Germline lookup yields CDR1 KGHSH and CDR2 LQKENI. This CDR3 region has 12 residues. The CDR3 coding sequence is TGTGCCAGCTCACAAAACAGGGGCGAGCAGTACTTC. Translating gives CASSQNRGEQYF.

This chain links TRBV7-3 with TRBJ2-7, with TRBD2 matching 13 bases. The junction had 8 bases not matched to a gene; V was cut back by 2 bases and J by 7 bases. The V gene's germline CDR1 is SGHTA and CDR2 FQGTGA. The CDR3 loop spans 16 amino acids. This chain's CDR3 is CASSLSWTSGGNEQYF. The CDR3 DNA follows: TGTGCCAGCAGCTTATCCTGGACTAGCGGGGGCAATGAGCAGTACTTC.

In its sample, this clonotype was seen a few times. The rearrangement links TRBV12-5 to TRBJ2-1; 9 positions match TRBD2. This CDR3 contains 16 residues. Germline-derived CDR1 and CDR2 are LGHNT and FRNRAP. V dropped 6 bases and J dropped 4; count of bases not matched to a gene: 10. The CDR3 reads CASGPGSSGGYNEQFF. As DNA, the CDR3 is TGTGCTAGTGGCCCTGGGAGTAGCGGGGGATACAATGAGCAGTTCTTC.

This clonotype was seen a single time. DNA of the CDR3: TGCGCCAGCAGCCCACGGACAGGGGGCGATGGCTACACCTTC. It translates to CASSPRTGGDGYTF. V and J are TRBV5-1 and TRBJ1-2; 11 positions match TRBD1. The CDR3 is made up of 14 amino acids. V trimming: 4 bases; J trimming: 6 bases; junction bases outside the gene matches: 5. Germline values: CDR1 SGHRS, CDR2 YFSETQ. The full variable domain, its missing parts supplied by reference TRBV5-1 and TRBJ1-2, is KAGVTQTPRYLIKTRGQQVTLSCSPISGHRSVSWYQQTPGQGLQFLFEYFSETQRNKGNFPGRFSGRQFSNSRSEMNVSTLELGDSALYLCASSPRTGGDGYTFGSGTRLTVV.